These T cell receptor beta chains were read from a single sample in a study of molecular identifiers for immune sequencing clone quantification. TCRdb re-derived calls from the PCR reads in MiXCR, one entry per CDR3 protein. This table has 100,000 or so distinct CDR3 sequences, roughly a third appearing once. The material sequenced was naive CD8+ T cells from blood, with Jurkat cell RNA spiked in. Every receptor here comes from a human donor in good health. Some libraries in this study had Jurkat cell RNA spiked in. CDR3s include the opening cysteine and the closing phenylalanine or tryptophan. Expanded clones get a size class; other rows say once, few or many, or leave the size out.

few	11	TRBV7-9	TRBJ1-1	CAYEGPTEAFF
few	15	TRBV7-3	TRBJ2-1	CASSPLTVVWGEQFF
NA	15	TRBV28	TRBJ2-1	CASSSCSSGYNEQFF
many	13	TRBV20-1	TRBJ2-7	CSARGGLDYEQYF
NA	13	TRBV9	TRBJ2-3	CASSVVSTATQYF
few	14	TRBV14	TRBJ2-1	CASSQYVGDTEQFF
NA	16	TRBV7-3	TRBJ2-3	CASSSRLAGGADTQYF
few	17	TRBV27	TRBJ2-7	CASASGSTSGSSYEQYF
few	11	TRBV25-1	TRBJ1-4	CASGGGEKLFF
NA	11	TRBV28	TRBJ1-5	CASRGGAPQHF
many	17	TRBV2	TRBJ2-1	CAISGTSELSSYNEQFF
NA	16	TRBV5-1	TRBJ2-5	CASRHATGLAEETQYF